This T cell receptor (beta chain) originates from a study of T cell changes during pregnancy in multiple sclerosis (dated by TCRdb to between 2018 and 2021). In the study overall: The study examined how the T cell repertoire changed over the course of pregnancy in women with multiple sclerosis.

Spanning cysteine to phenylalanine, the CDR3 consists of 13 amino acids. The read is trimmed to its CDR3 DNA, 39 bases read in frame from base 1. The germline V gene yields SGHTA for CDR1 and FQGNSA for CDR2. V was cut back by 2 bases and J by 5 bases, leaving a gap of 9 bases between them. Points on this clone: Which antigen it targets is not known. No qualities accompany the bases; no much larger clone lies one base away.

Library preparation was by the immunoSEQ multiplex PCR assay. Imported from immuneACCESS, the table was reduced by TCRdb to in-frame sequences with V and J called. These copies leave out some clones; in studies compared against another copy, an unresolved V gene accounts for under half, and the cause of the remainder is not known. Here the sample has tens of thousands of clones; 88% occur a single time. The ten largest account for approximately 5.3% of the sample. The source was peripheral blood, collected in the first trimester of pregnancy. The V and J segments used are TRBV7-2 and TRBJ1-2; there is no confident call for the D gene. The clonotype was recovered from a female donor in good health, enrolled as a control in a pregnancy study. The CDR3 amino acid sequence is: CASSLRSGYGYTF. The nucleotide sequence is given as TGTGCCAGCAGCTTAAGAAGCGGGTATGGCTACACCTTC. Joined to the reference TRBV7-2 and TRBJ1-2 proteins, this CDR3 gives the full variable domain: GAGVSQSPSNKVTEKGKDVELRCDPISGHTALYWYRQSLGQGLEFLIYFQGNSAPDKSGLPSDRFSAERTGGSVSTLTIQRTQQEDSAVYLCASSLRSGYGYTFGSGTRLTVV.